This paragraph covers one T cell receptor beta chain sequence. One end of the junction varies from germline; a read error may be responsible. This specimen belongs to a study of cytotoxic CD8 clonotypes in ibrutinib-treated CLL. Looked up from germline, CDR1 is SGHAT and CDR2 is FQNNGV. The CDR3 has 10 residues. This table comes from immunoSEQ multiplex PCR, and its TCRdb copy is limited to in-frame clones, with some not included. The sample holds hundreds of thousands of clones, under 80% seen once. This rearrangement joins TRBV11-2 to TRBJ2-7; D is undetermined. Sequencing used PBMCs, obtained after 24 months of ibrutinib treatment. This receptor was identified in a human donor with chronic lymphocytic leukemia. CDR3 coding DNA: TGTGCCAGCAGCTCCTCAGACGTGCACTTC. Translation gives CASSSSDVHF.